This T cell receptor beta chain was sequenced for a study of early T cells in non-severe SARS-CoV-2 infection. Using its own MiXCR run on the 5' RACE reads, TCRdb lists one record per CDR3 protein. This repertoire shows about 49,000 distinct CDR3 sequences, about 12% found once; its top ten account for 9.1%. The CDR3 is made up of 13 amino acids. Germline values: CDR1 MNHEY, CDR2 SVGAGI. V shed 0 bases and J shed 6 bases, with 8 bases lying between them. Sequencing was carried out using whole blood. The TCR comes from an adult who was a healthcare worker with PCR-confirmed SARS-CoV-2 infection or an uninfected control (not recorded which). The rearrangement joins TRBV6-5 to TRBJ1-2; D gene uncertain. The chain's CDR3 is CASSYSMGNGYTF. CDR3 bases: TGTGCCAGCAGTTACTCGATGGGGAATGGCTACACCTTC.